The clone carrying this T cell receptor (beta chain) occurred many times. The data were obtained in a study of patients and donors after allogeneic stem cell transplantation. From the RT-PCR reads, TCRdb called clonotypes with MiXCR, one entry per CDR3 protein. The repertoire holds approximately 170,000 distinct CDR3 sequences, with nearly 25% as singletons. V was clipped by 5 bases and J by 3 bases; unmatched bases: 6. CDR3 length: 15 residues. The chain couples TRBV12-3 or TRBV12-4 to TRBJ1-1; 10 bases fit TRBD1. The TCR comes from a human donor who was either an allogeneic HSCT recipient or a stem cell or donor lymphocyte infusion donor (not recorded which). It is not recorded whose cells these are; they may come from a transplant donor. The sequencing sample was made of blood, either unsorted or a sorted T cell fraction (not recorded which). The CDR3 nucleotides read TGTGCCAGCAGTCAACCGGGACAGGGGCACACTGAAGCTTTCTTT. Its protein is CASSQPGQGHTEAFF.